A selection of T cell receptor beta chains follows, all from one sample in a study of blood T cell repertoires in COVID-19. The data were produced by immunoSEQ multiplex PCR, yet TCRdb's version contains in-frame clones alone and is incomplete. In the table there are 100,000 to 150,000 clones, approximately 90% of which are singletons. The sequencing sample was made of peripheral blood. Receptors originate from a man aged 45 to 65 with acute or convalescent COVID-19. Each CDR3 is given with its conserved first and last residue. A D gene is named only where the DNA matches it firmly. Expanded clones get a size class; other rows say once, few or many, or leave the size out.

CDR3nt: TGTGCCACCAGTGTCAGGGGGCTGGAGAATGAGCAGTTCTTC; CDR3aa: CATSVRGLENEQFF; v_gene: TRBV24-1; d_gene: TRBD1; abundance: .; j_gene: TRBJ2-1
CDR3nt: TGCGCCAGCAGCTTGGATTACAGGGACGGCTACACCTTC; CDR3aa: CASSLDYRDGYTF; v_gene: TRBV5-1; d_gene: .; abundance: .; j_gene: TRBJ1-2
CDR3nt: TGTGCCACCAGTGATATGGGACAGCGGATAATCACAGATACGCAGTATTTT; CDR3aa: CATSDMGQRIITDTQYF; v_gene: TRBV24-1; d_gene: TRBD1; abundance: .; j_gene: TRBJ2-3
CDR3nt: TGTGCCAGCAGCTTTATGCTAGCGGTTAACACAGATACGCAGTATTTT; CDR3aa: CASSFMLAVNTDTQYF; v_gene: TRBV7-2; d_gene: TRBD2; abundance: .; j_gene: TRBJ2-3
CDR3nt: TGTGCCAGCAGTCCGGACAGGGTGGGAAACACCATATATTTT; CDR3aa: CASSPDRVGNTIYF; v_gene: TRBV2; d_gene: TRBD1; abundance: .; j_gene: TRBJ1-3
CDR3nt: TGTGCCAGCAGCTTATGGACAGCTGCCTACGAGCAGTACTTC; CDR3aa: CASSLWTAAYEQYF; v_gene: TRBV5-6; d_gene: .; abundance: once; j_gene: TRBJ2-7
CDR3nt: TGTGCCAGCAGCTCTAGGACTAGCGGGAGGGCGAATGAGCAGTTCTTC; CDR3aa: CASSSRTSGRANEQFF; v_gene: TRBV11-3; d_gene: TRBD2; abundance: .; j_gene: TRBJ2-1
CDR3nt: TGTGCCAGCAGTCGTCGGGACAGGGAGCGCGAGCAGTACTTC; CDR3aa: CASSRRDREREQYF; v_gene: TRBV6-5; d_gene: TRBD1; abundance: .; j_gene: TRBJ2-7
CDR3nt: TGTGCCACCAGTGCCTTACAGGGAAAGACAGATACGCAGTATTTT; CDR3aa: CATSALQGKTDTQYF; v_gene: TRBV24-1; d_gene: .; abundance: .; j_gene: TRBJ2-3
CDR3nt: TGTGCCAGCAGTTACGGACAGGGGGCAAGAAAAGATACGCAGTATTTT; CDR3aa: CASSYGQGARKDTQYF; v_gene: TRBV6-2/TRBV6-3; d_gene: TRBD1; abundance: once; j_gene: TRBJ2-3
CDR3nt: TGCGCCAGCAGCAATCGACTAGCGGGGCGCACAGATACGCAGTATTTT; CDR3aa: CASSNRLAGRTDTQYF; v_gene: TRBV5-1; d_gene: TRBD2; abundance: .; j_gene: TRBJ2-3
CDR3nt: TGTGCCAGCAGCCAAGGAAGAACTAGCGCCTACGAGCAGTACTTC; CDR3aa: CASSQGRTSAYEQYF; v_gene: TRBV14; d_gene: TRBD2; abundance: .; j_gene: TRBJ2-7
CDR3nt: TGTGCCAGCAGCCCACTAGCGGGAGTTTCCTACAATGAGCAGTTCTTC; CDR3aa: CASSPLAGVSYNEQFF; v_gene: TRBV5-5; d_gene: TRBD2; abundance: .; j_gene: TRBJ2-1
CDR3nt: TGCGCCAGCAGCCAAGATACCTTGCTGACCCCGGGACAGCCCCAGCATTTT; CDR3aa: CASSQDTLLTPGQPQHF; v_gene: TRBV4-1; d_gene: .; abundance: .; j_gene: TRBJ1-5
CDR3nt: TGTGCCAGCAGTCTTAGCGGGGTCTTTTACGAGCAGTACTTC; CDR3aa: CASSLSGVFYEQYF; v_gene: TRBV6-5; d_gene: TRBD2; abundance: .; j_gene: TRBJ2-7
CDR3nt: TGTGCCAGCAGCTCCTCCTTCCAGGGGCCCAATGAGCAGTTCTTC; CDR3aa: CASSSSFQGPNEQFF; v_gene: TRBV11-2; d_gene: .; abundance: .; j_gene: TRBJ2-1
CDR3nt: TGTGCCAGCAGCTTTTCTAGCGGGCCACCAGATACGCAGTATTTT; CDR3aa: CASSFSSGPPDTQYF; v_gene: TRBV7-6; d_gene: TRBD2; abundance: .; j_gene: TRBJ2-3
CDR3nt: TGTGCCAGCAGTTACTCTCGCGAGGGACAGGGTCAAGAGACCCAGTACTTC; CDR3aa: CASSYSREGQGQETQYF; v_gene: TRBV6-2/TRBV6-3; d_gene: TRBD1; abundance: .; j_gene: TRBJ2-5
CDR3nt: TGTGCCAGCAGCAAAGTAGAGCGGGGGGCCACAGATACGCAGTATTTT; CDR3aa: CASSKVERGATDTQYF; v_gene: TRBV21-1; d_gene: .; abundance: few; j_gene: TRBJ2-3
CDR3nt: TGTGCCAGCAGTTACGGTCCGGACAGCAGCAATCAGCCCCAGCATTTT; CDR3aa: CASSYGPDSSNQPQHF; v_gene: TRBV6-2/TRBV6-3; d_gene: .; abundance: .; j_gene: TRBJ1-5
CDR3nt: TGTGCCAGCAGCCCGCGGAGGACAGGGATTAAAAATTTGAACACTGAAGCTTTCTTT; CDR3aa: CASSPRRTGIKNLNTEAFF; v_gene: TRBV12-1; d_gene: .; abundance: .; j_gene: TRBJ1-1
CDR3nt: TGCGCCAGCAGTGACGGAGCAGGGTCTGGGAAGACCCAGTACTTC; CDR3aa: CASSDGAGSGKTQYF; v_gene: TRBV10-1; d_gene: .; abundance: .; j_gene: TRBJ2-5
CDR3nt: TGTGCCAGCAGCCCACGACGGGGGGCCAACTATGGCTACACCTTC; CDR3aa: CASSPRRGANYGYTF; v_gene: TRBV7-2; d_gene: .; abundance: .; j_gene: TRBJ1-2
CDR3nt: TGTGCCAGCAGTGAAGACAGGGTCCAAGAGACCCAGTACTTC; CDR3aa: CASSEDRVQETQYF; v_gene: TRBV2; d_gene: .; abundance: .; j_gene: TRBJ2-5